Sequencing of this T cell receptor (beta chain) was carried out in a study of cytomegalovirus exposure and HLA in healthy donors (dated by TCRdb to the late 2010s). About the full investigation: An earlier analysis of 587 of the donors reported approximately 260 Gb of sequence data and 100 million to 120 million unique TCR beta sequences obtained from some 170 million T cells. Approximately 300 gigabases of sequencing data and approximately 91 million unique TCR sequences made up an early release that covered around 640 HLA-typed donors. Among the roughly 400 genotyped donors, approximately 81% belonged to the genetic ancestry cluster associated with self-reported Caucasian donors. The aim of the study was to test whether cataloging public T cell receptors could identify signatures of past pathogen exposure. The study used immunosequencing to profile the T cell repertoires of approximately 690 subjects and linked those repertoires to cytomegalovirus serostatus. Along with the roughly 670-subject first cohort, a separate validation cohort of about 110 different subjects was used. The study combined high-throughput TCR immunosequencing, statistical association of individual TCRs with disease status, and machine learning to predict cytomegalovirus infection status. To study patterns of TCR occurrence, a later analysis re-analyzed previously published TCR beta repertoires from 650 to 750 donors and added high-resolution HLA genotyping. Rather than drawing on any new phenotypic data, the later analysis identified candidate immune exposures from TCR beta sequences and the way those sequences occurred across donors. An earlier analysis of approximately 630 of the donors applied high-throughput TCR beta sequencing to assess whether each TCR beta V gene segment acted as functional or pseudogenic. Alongside the repertoire data, information on donor age, sex, ethnicity and CMV serostatus was compiled. Genome-wide SNP genotypes for about 65% of the 666 donors were used in a later genetic analysis, which treated that subset as a discovery cohort. All discovery cohort repertoires had been generated using a single sequencing platform. Both class I and class II loci were covered by HLA typing, at four-digit resolution. The number of typed donors differed by locus: about 620-630 for A, B, C, DRB1 and DQB1; roughly 510 for DQA1; 606 for DPA1; and about 450 for DPB1. Several DR-DQ haplotypes were handled as single units for association and clustering, since linkage in the cohort was strong. Across approximately 400 genotyped donors of the cohort, an average of about 200,000 unique TCR beta nucleotide sequences per donor were sequenced, and roughly 20% of those sequences were non-productive.

Library preparation was by the immunoSEQ multiplex PCR assay. For the multiplex PCR, a mixture combining 60 forward primers for TCR Vbeta segments and 13 reverse primers for TCR Jbeta segments was used. Amplification of the CDR3 region of rearranged TCR beta genes was performed with a multiplex PCR assay on genomic DNA. On the Illumina HiSeq System, the amplified TCR beta libraries were sequenced as 87-base-pair reads. The authors processed their data as follows. A later analysis counted about 80 million unique TCR beta chains across the 670 or so repertoires, and roughly 11 million of these chains were shared by at least two donors. A nearest-neighbor algorithm error-corrected the raw reads and collapsed the reads into unique sequences, merging closely related sequences to remove PCR and sequencing errors. To assign V, D and J gene segments, CDR3 sequences were aligned to IMGT reference sequences. For a sequence to be retained, a match of at least six nucleotides was required to both a V gene segment and a J gene segment. A rearrangement was called productive if the CDR3 had no stop codons and remained in frame with V and J, and every other rearrangement was called non-productive. Following IMGT convention, CDR3 was defined as the stretch from the second conserved V-encoded cysteine up to the conserved J-encoded phenylalanine. The earlier analysis of about 560 of the donors excluded any sequence lacking an unambiguous match to a single V gene segment. In an earlier analysis of several hundred of the donors, a V segment was called functional when productive rearrangements were above 56.7%, and segregating when the standard deviation between donors exceeded 5%. A statistical classification framework was built to diagnose cytomegalovirus status from the catalog of TCR beta chain sequences. In a later analysis, V and J genes were assigned by comparing TCR nucleotide sequences against IMGT/GENE-DB human TR gene sequences. Using the TCRdist pipeline, a later analysis assigned CDR3 sequences along with most-parsimonious VDJ recombination scenarios. In a later analysis, each TCR beta chain was defined by its CDR3 amino acid sequence together with its V-gene family, and reads lacking a unique V-gene family were excluded. A later analysis removed over 500 highly shared, low-generation-probability nucleotide sequences to deal with suspected cross-contamination and a sequencing artifact. For each public chain, a later analysis derived a clonal expansion index from normalized ranks of inferred template counts within each repertoire. In a later analysis, generation probabilities were computed with a VDJ recombination model fitted to out-of-frame rearrangements, and the resulting probabilities were checked against IGoR. Hypergeometric tests were used in a later analysis to score TCR-TCR, TCR-HLA and TCR-CMV co-occurrence, with a repertoire-size bias correction applied to the TCR pairs. False discovery rates were estimated in a later analysis by permuting HLA or CMV assignments 20 times. In a later analysis, co-occurring TCRs were grouped with DBSCAN, and TCRdist sequence similarity was added when clustering was performed within HLA-allele-positive subsets. Co-occurrence clustering excluded repertoires with fewer than 30,000 or more than 120,000 public chains, plus five with anomalous nucleotide sharing. TCRdb limited this immuneACCESS table to in-frame rearrangements with V and J called. A share of clones is missing; checked studies link under half to unresolved V genes, and the rest is unexplained. The V and J calls and the clone size are those of that table, but D and trimming were determined from the DNA. The record for this sample contains around 140,000 clones. 1.5% to 2% of the sample comes from the top ten.

On the study overall, not on this receptor specifically: According to a later analysis, most CMV-associated TCR beta chains appeared to be HLA-restricted, and the HLA associations seemed to be driven largely by CMV exposure. In a later analysis, the rate of TCR association differed among HLA loci, with DRB1 alleles having the most associated TCRs and HLA-C alleles having the fewest. The earlier analysis of 587 of the donors excluded some 15 rarely observed V segments, including chromosome 9 orphons, because counts were too low. Compared with the approximately 600-donor mean, donors in an Asian-associated ancestry cluster had fewer N-insertions in productive TCRs, according to a later genetic analysis. A further reported finding was that TCR beta sequences accurately predicted the HLA-A and HLA-B alleles for most subjects in the first cohort. Because the 87-base-pair reads could not distinguish some IMGT-functional V segments, including TRBV6-2 and TRBV6-3, those segments were excluded. According to a later analysis, parvovirus B19, influenza, CMV and Epstein-Barr virus appeared linked to several top co-occurrence clusters. Correlated functional status among segregating V segments might reflect linkage disequilibrium, but an unknown experimental factor could not be ruled out. Three of the identified cytomegalovirus-associated TCR beta chains were confirmed in vitro to be specific for cytomegalovirus antigens. An association between a missense DCLRE1C variant and V-gene and J-gene trimming of TCR beta chains was found in a later genetic analysis and replicated in an independent cohort. In a later analysis, HLA-associated TCR beta chains were found to be more clonally expanded and to have lower generation probabilities than equally common non-associated chains. The classifier was reported to diagnose cytomegalovirus status with high specificity and sensitivity in both the original and validation cohorts. According to the authors, the approach could potentially be generalized to other disease states and immunological phenotypes. A total of fewer than 200 TCR beta chains were listed by the study as associated with cytomegalovirus. The cohort was sequenced for TCR beta chains only, and without alpha or paired-chain data the features that could be detected were limited. Assigning TCR associations to individual alleles was difficult when HLA alleles, especially DR and DQ, strongly co-occurred. Because HLA typing was unavailable for some donors at each locus, only the typed subset was used in association tests. For the cohort, immune exposure information was limited to CMV serostatus. Most TCR sequences were observed very rarely across donors, whereas some public TCRs were present in many individuals. A cluster of highly shared sequence variants was judged likely to be a technical artifact of the sequencing pipeline. An earlier analysis of around 500 of the donors showed that most TCR beta V segments appeared in productive rearrangements either about 87% or about 30% of the time, which broadly matched IMGT annotations. Sequencing depth was assumed to be roughly uniform across donors in the presence/absence analyses, though that assumption may not hold. Specific HLA alleles were associated with over 15,000 TCR beta sequences at a false discovery rate of 0.05 in a later analysis.

The germline V gene sets CDR1 to LGHNA and CDR2 to YNFKEQ. V is cut by 0 bases and J by 11 bases, and the space between the germline ends is 25 bases. Inclusive of the bounding cysteine and phenylalanine, the CDR3 is 17 residues long. Kept here is only the CDR3 DNA, which spans 51 bases and is read in frame from base 1. In total, 666 healthy bone marrow donors made up the cohort. All cohort members were sampled while nominally healthy, although unrecorded immune exposures were likely present. The donor tested CMV seropositive, placing the donor among the 290 or so seropositive members of the cohort. A peripheral blood sample was collected from each donor, and TCR beta sequencing was performed on peripheral blood mononuclear cells. The Qiagen DNeasy Blood Extraction Kit was used to extract genomic DNA from the blood cell samples. As for this clone: Its recognized antigen is unknown.

The chain is encoded by TRBV4-2 joined to TRBJ2-5; 5 matching bases give a weak D call of TRBD2. Sample: PBMCs. This clonotype was obtained from a woman between 35 and 50 years old in good health and CMV-seropositive. The CDR3 reads CASSQDSRTGVFWEQYF. The bases read TGTGCCAGCAGCCAAGATAGTCGTACTGGGGTCTTCTGGGAGCAGTACTTC.